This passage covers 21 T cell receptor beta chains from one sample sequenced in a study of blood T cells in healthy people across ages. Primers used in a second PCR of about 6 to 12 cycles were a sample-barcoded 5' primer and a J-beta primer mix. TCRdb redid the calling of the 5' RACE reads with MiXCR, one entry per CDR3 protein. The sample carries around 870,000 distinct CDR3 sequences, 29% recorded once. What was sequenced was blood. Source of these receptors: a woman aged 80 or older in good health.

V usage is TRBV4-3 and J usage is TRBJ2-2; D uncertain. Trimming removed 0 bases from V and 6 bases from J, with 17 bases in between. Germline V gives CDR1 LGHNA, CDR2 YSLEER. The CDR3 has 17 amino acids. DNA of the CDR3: TGCGCCAGCAGCCAAGATCCCTTGAAGATCATCCCCGGGGAGCTGTTTTTT. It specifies CASSQDPLKIIPGELFF.

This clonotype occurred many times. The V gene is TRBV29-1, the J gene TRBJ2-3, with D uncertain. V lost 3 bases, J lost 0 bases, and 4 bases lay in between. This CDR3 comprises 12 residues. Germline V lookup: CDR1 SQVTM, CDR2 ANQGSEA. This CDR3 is CSVDQSTDTQYF. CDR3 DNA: TGCAGCGTTGACCAGAGCACAGATACGCAGTATTTT.

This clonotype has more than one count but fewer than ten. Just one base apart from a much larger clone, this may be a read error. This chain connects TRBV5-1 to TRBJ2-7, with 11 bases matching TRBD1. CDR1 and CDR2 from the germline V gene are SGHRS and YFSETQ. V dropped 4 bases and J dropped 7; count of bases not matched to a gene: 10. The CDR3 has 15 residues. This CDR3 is CASSPGQGAHNEQYF. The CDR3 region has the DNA TGCGCCAGCAGCCCAGGACAGGGGGCCCACAATGAGCAGTACTTC.

CDR3 protein: CASSSRGGQNYGYTF. DNA for the CDR3: TGTGCCAGCAGCTCCCGCGGAGGACAGAACTATGGCTACACCTTC. The chain carries TRBV9 and TRBJ1-2, with D maybe TRBD1 (6 bases). Germline V gene sequence: CDR1 SGDLS, CDR2 YYNGEE. This CDR3 comprises 15 residues. V was clipped by 4 bases and J by 2 bases, with 15 bases between them. Using reference TRBV9 and TRBJ1-2 for the parts outside the CDR3, the full variable domain is DSGVTQTPKHLITATGQRVTLRCSPRSGDLSVYWYQQSLDQGLQFLIQYYNGEERAKGNILERFSAQQFPDLHSELNLSSLELGDSALYFCASSSRGGQNYGYTFGSGTRLTVV.

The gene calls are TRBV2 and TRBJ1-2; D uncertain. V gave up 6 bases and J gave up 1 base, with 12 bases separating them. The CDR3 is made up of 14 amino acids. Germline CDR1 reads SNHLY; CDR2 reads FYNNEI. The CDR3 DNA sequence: TGTGCCAGCAGCACCGGGTCGGTTAACTATGGCTACACCTTC. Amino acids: CASSTGSVNYGYTF.

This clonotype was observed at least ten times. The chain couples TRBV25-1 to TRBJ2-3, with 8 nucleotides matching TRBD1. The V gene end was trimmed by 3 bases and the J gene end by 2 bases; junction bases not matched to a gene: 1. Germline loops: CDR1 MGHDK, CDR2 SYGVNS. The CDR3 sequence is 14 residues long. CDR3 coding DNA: TGTGCCAGCAGTGAGACAGGGGTCACAGATACGCAGTATTTT. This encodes CASSETGVTDTQYF.

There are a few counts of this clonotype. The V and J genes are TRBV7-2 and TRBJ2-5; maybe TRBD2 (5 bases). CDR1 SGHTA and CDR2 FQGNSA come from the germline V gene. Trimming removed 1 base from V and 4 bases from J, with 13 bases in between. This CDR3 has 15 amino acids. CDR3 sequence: CASSLDPSRGETQYF. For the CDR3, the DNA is TGTGCCAGCAGCTTAGACCCCAGCCGGGGAGAGACCCAGTACTTC. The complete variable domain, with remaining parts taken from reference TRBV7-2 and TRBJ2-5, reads GAGVSQSPSNKVTEKGKDVELRCDPISGHTALYWYRQSLGQGLEFLIYFQGNSAPDKSGLPSDRFSAERTGGSVSTLTIQRTQQEDSAVYLCASSLDPSRGETQYFGPGTRLLVL.

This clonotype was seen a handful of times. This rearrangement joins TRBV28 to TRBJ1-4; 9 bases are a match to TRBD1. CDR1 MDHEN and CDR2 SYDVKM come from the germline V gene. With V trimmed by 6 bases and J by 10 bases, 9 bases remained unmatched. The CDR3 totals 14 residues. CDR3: CASSSGTGWGKLFF. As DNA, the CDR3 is TGTGCCAGCAGCTCCGGGACAGGGTGGGGAAAACTGTTTTTT.

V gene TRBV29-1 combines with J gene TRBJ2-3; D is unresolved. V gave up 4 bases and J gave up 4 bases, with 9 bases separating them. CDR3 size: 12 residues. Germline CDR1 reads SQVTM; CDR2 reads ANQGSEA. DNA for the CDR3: TGCAGCGTTGGTGTATCCGCAGATACGCAGTATTTT. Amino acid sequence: CSVGVSADTQYF.

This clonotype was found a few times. The CDR3 DNA sequence: TGTGCCAGCTCTGCGACGGGACAGGGTAACTACGAGCAGTACTTC. It specifies CASSATGQGNYEQYF. The rearrangement uses TRBV18 and TRBJ2-7; 9 positions match TRBD1. V lost 6 bases, J lost 3 bases, and 9 bases stayed unmatched. The CDR3 is 15 amino acids. CDR1 and CDR2 (germline): KGHSH, LQKENI.

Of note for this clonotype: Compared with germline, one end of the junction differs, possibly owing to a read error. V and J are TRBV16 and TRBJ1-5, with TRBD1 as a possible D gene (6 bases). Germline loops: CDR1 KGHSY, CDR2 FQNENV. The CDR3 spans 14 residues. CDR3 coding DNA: TGTGCCAGCATCCAATACAGGGGCAATCAGCCCCAGCATTTT. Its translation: CASIQYRGNQPQHF.

CDR3 protein: CASSPQRLTGGTYEQYF. CDR3 DNA sequence: TGTGCCAGCTCACCCCAGAGACTGACAGGGGGAACCTACGAGCAGTACTTC. The chain joins TRBV18 to TRBJ2-7; 9 bases are shared with TRBD1. The CDR3 loop spans 17 amino acids. Germline values: CDR1 KGHSH, CDR2 LQKENI. The trim removed 3 bases at V and 2 bases at J, leaving 11 bases unmatched. Looking up the rest from reference TRBV18 and TRBJ2-7 gives the full variable domain: NAGVMQNPRHLVRRRGQEARLRCSPMKGHSHVYWYRQLPEEGLKFMVYLQKENIIDESGMPKERFSAEFPKEGPSILRIQQVVRGDSAAYFCASSPQRLTGGTYEQYFGPGTRLTVT.

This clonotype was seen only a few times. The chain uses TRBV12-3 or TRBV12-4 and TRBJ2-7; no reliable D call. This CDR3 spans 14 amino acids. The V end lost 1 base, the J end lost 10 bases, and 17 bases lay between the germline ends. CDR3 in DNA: TGTGCCAGCAGTTTAGTGGATTTGGAGCCCAATCAGTACTTC. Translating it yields CASSLVDLEPNQYF.

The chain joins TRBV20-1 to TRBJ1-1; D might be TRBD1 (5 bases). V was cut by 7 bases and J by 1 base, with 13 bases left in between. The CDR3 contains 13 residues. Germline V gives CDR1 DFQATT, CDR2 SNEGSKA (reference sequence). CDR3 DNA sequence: TGCAGTGGCGCGGGGCAACGGAACACTGAAGCTTTCTTT. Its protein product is CSGAGQRNTEAFF.

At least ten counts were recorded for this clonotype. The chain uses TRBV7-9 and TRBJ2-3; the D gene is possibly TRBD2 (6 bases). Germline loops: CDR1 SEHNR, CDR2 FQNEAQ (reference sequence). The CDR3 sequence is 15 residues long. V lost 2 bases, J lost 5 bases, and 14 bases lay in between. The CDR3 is CASSLTGVSGDTQYF. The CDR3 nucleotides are TGTGCCAGCAGCTTAACGGGAGTTAGCGGAGATACGCAGTATTTT.

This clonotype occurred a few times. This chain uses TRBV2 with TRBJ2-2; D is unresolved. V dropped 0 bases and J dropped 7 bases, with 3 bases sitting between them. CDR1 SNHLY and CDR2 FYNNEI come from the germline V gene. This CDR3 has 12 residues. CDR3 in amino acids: CASSEAVGELFF. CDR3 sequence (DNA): TGTGCCAGCAGTGAAGCGGTCGGGGAGCTGTTTTTT.

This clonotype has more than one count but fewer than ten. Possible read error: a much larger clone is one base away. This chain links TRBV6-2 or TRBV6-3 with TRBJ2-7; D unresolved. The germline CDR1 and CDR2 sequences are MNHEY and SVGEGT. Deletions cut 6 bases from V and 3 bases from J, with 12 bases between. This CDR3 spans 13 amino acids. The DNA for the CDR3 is TGTGCCAGCAGGCGCCCGCCTGACTACGAGCAGTACTTC. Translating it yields CASRRPPDYEQYF.

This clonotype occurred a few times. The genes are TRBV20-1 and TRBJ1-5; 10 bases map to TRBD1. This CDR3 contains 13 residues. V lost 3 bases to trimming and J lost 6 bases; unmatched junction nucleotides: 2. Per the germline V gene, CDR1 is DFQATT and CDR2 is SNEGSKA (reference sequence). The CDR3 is CSARTGGSQPQHF. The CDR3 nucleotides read TGCAGTGCTAGGACAGGGGGCTCTCAGCCCCAGCATTTT.

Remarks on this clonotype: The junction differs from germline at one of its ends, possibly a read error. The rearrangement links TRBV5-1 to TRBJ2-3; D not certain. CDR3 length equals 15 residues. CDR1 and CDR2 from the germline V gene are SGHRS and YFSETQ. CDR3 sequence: CAGSLDRGSTDTQYF. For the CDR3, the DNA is TGCGCCGGCAGCTTGGATCGCGGAAGCACAGATACGCAGTATTTT. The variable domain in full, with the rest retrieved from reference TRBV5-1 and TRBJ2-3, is KAGVTQTPRYLIKTRGQQVTLSCSPISGHRSVSWYQQTPGQGLQFLFEYFSETQRNKGNFPGRFSGRQFSNSRSEMNVSTLELGDSALYLCAGSLDRGSTDTQYFGPGTRLTVL.

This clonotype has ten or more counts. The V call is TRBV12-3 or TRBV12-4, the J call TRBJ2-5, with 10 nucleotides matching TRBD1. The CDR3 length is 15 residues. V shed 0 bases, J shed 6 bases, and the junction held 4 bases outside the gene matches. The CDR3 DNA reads TGTGCCAGCAGTTTAGCCGGACAGGGGGGAAAGACCCAGTACTTC. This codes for CASSLAGQGGKTQYF.

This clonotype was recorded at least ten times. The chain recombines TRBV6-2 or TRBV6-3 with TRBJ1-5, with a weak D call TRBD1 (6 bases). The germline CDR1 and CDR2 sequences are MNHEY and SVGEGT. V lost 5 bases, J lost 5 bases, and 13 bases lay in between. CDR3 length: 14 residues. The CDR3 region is CASSPPGGHQPQHF. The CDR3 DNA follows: TGTGCCAGCAGTCCCCCGGGGGGGCATCAGCCCCAGCATTTT.